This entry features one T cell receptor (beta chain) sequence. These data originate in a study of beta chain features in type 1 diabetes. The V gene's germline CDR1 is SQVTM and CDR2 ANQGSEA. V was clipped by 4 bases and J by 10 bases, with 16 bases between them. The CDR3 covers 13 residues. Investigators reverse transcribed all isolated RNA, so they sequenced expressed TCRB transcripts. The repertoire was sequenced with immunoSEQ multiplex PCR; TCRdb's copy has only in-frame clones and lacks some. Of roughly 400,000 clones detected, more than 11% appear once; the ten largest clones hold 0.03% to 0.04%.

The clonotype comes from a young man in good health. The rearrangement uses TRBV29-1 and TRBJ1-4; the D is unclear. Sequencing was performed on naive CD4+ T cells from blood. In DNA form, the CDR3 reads TGCAGCGTTGCACCGCTGGAAGGAGGAAAACTGTTTTTT. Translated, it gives CSVAPLEGGKLFF.